A selection of T cell receptor beta chains follows, all from one sample in a study of T cell clones after liver transplantation. The protocol was immunoSEQ multiplex PCR, while the TCRdb copy is restricted to in-frame clones and leaves out a portion. The sample has tens of thousands of clones, over 70% seen once. The source was CD4+ T cells from blood, collected before liver transplant. These TCRs come from a human donor who received a liver transplant. Each CDR3 is given with its conserved first and last residue. The D gene is left open where the match is weak. Size values are once, few and many counts, or a class for expanded clones, and some rows have none.

D gene	V gene	clone size	J gene	CDR3 DNA	CDR3 protein
TRBD1	TRBV15	-	TRBJ2-3	TGTGCCACCAGGTTCGACAGGGGGAGCACAGATACGCAGTATTTT	CATRFDRGSTDTQYF
-	TRBV21-1	-	TRBJ1-6	TGTGCCAGCAGCAAAGACAGCTCCTATAATTCACCCCTCCACTTT	CASSKDSSYNSPLHF
TRBD1	TRBV6-5	-	TRBJ1-2	TGTGCCAGCAGTCAGGGGGAAGGCTACACCTTC	CASSQGEGYTF
-	TRBV7-3	-	TRBJ1-3	TGTGCCAGCAGCCCTCAAAACGGTGGAAACACCATATATTTT	CASSPQNGGNTIYF
-	TRBV19	-	TRBJ2-5	TGTGCCACCGCGGTTAGGGAGGAGAAACTGGAGACCCAGTACTTC	CATAVREEKLETQYF
TRBD2	TRBV19	-	TRBJ2-6	TGTGCCAGTAGTATAGACCCAGCAGGCCGGGGGGCTGGGGCCAACGTCCTGACTTTC	CASSIDPAGRGAGANVLTF
-	TRBV6-1	once	TRBJ1-2	TGTGCCAGCAGTGAGGGGAGTAAAAGTAGCTACACCTTC	CASSEGSKSSYTF
-	TRBV29-1	-	TRBJ2-7	TGCAGCGTTGGAACCCCGGGGAGGAGGTACGAGCAGTACTTC	CSVGTPGRRYEQYF
TRBD1	TRBV4-2	-	TRBJ2-7	TGTGCCAGCAGCCAGCGGGACAGGGACCTCTCCTACGAGCAGTACTTC	CASSQRDRDLSYEQYF
TRBD1	TRBV6-1	-	TRBJ1-2	TGTGCCAGCAGCCCTAGACAGGGGGTTCATGGCTACACCTTC	CASSPRQGVHGYTF
-	TRBV2	-	TRBJ2-5	TGTGCCAGCAGTGAAGCGCTTCGTGGCAGTCAAGAGACCCAGTACTTC	CASSEALRGSQETQYF
-	TRBV30	-	TRBJ2-3	TGTGCCTGGAGTGTTGGAGGGGGCGCCGGGGCAGATACGCAGTATTTT	CAWSVGGGAGADTQYF
TRBD1	TRBV4-2	many	TRBJ1-1	TGTGCCAGCTCCCTAGCCACGACAGGGGGAACTGAAGCTTTCTTT	CASSLATTGGTEAFF
TRBD2	TRBV2	few	TRBJ2-3	TGTGCCAGCAGTTCGGGGGCTAGCGGGGGCCGCACAGATACGCAGTATTTT	CASSSGASGGRTDTQYF
-	TRBV6-1	-	TRBJ2-3	TGTGCCAGCAGATCTTCAGGGGAAGATACGCAGTATTTT	CASRSSGEDTQYF
-	TRBV15	-	TRBJ1-2	TGTGCCACCGGACACCAGGGTCCGGACTATGGCTACACCTTC	CATGHQGPDYGYTF
-	TRBV6-1	-	TRBJ1-5	TGTGCCAGTAGAATTGATCCCGCCGGGGGTCAGCCCCAGCATTTT	CASRIDPAGGQPQHF
-	TRBV19	-	TRBJ2-7	TGTGCCAGTAGTATGGTTGGACAGAACTCCTACGAGCAGTACTTC	CASSMVGQNSYEQYF
-	TRBV11-1	-	TRBJ2-3	TGTGCCAGCAGCTTAGGGTCGCCGGGCACAGATACGCAGTATTTT	CASSLGSPGTDTQYF
-	TRBV6-6	-	TRBJ2-3	TGTGCCAGCAGCGTCACAGATACGCAGTATTTT	CASSVTDTQYF
TRBD2	TRBV18	once	TRBJ2-7	TGTGCCAGCTCACCCCCGCCGGGAGGCTACGAGCAGTACTTC	CASSPPPGGYEQYF
TRBD1	TRBV30	few	TRBJ1-2	TGTGCCGGGTTCAGGGGGAGCGGCTATGGCTACACCTTC	CAGFRGSGYGYTF
-	TRBV5-4	-	TRBJ2-1	TGTGCCAGCAGCTTGGCTGGGGGGAGCTCCTACAATGAGCAGTTCTTC	CASSLAGGSSYNEQFF
TRBD1	TRBV9	-	TRBJ2-3	TGTGCCAGCAGCACCGGACAGGGACAAGATACGCAGTATTTT	CASSTGQGQDTQYF
-	TRBV11-1	-	TRBJ2-3	TGTGCCAGCAGCCCCGGGATTAGCACAGATACGCAGTATTTT	CASSPGISTDTQYF
-	TRBV9	-	TRBJ2-2	TGTGCCAGCAGCGTAGTCGGGAACACCGGGGAGCTGTTTTTT	CASSVVGNTGELFF
TRBD1	TRBV10-3	many	TRBJ1-4	TGTGCCATCGGACAGGGAACTAATGAAAAACTGTTTTTT	CAIGQGTNEKLFF
-	TRBV4-1	-	TRBJ2-1	TGCGCCAGCTGCCCCCAGCATCCAGGCCGGACAAGCTCCTACAATGAGCAGTTCTTC	CASCPQHPGRTSSYNEQFF
TRBD1	TRBV11-2	-	TRBJ2-3	TGTGCCAGCAGCTTTGCAGGGGGATCAGATACGCAGTATTTT	CASSFAGGSDTQYF
-	TRBV29-1	-	TRBJ2-7	TGCAGCGTTCCTACAGGGCTGGGAGGGTACGAGCAGTACTTC	CSVPTGLGGYEQYF
-	TRBV5-4	many	TRBJ2-7	TGTGCCAGCAGCGCGGGGGACAGGCGATCCTCCTACGAGCAGTACTTC	CASSAGDRRSSYEQYF
TRBD1	TRBV28	-	TRBJ2-2	TGTGCCAGCAGCGGAAACGGACAGGGCCGGACCGGGGAGCTGTTTTTT	CASSGNGQGRTGELFF
TRBD2	TRBV10-3	-	TRBJ2-5	TGTGCCATCCGGGCCTCCCGGGGGGCCCAGTACTTC	CAIRASRGAQYF
TRBD2	TRBV29-1	-	TRBJ2-3	TGCAGCGTTGAGTCTTACGGGGGGGCCTCAGATACGCAGTATTTT	CSVESYGGASDTQYF
-	TRBV5-3	-	TRBJ2-7	TGTGCCAGAAGCGCAGGGCTCTTCTACTCCTACGAGCAGTACTTC	CARSAGLFYSYEQYF
-	TRBV7-8	-	TRBJ1-5	TGTGCCAGCAGCTCGGTGAGCAATCAGCCCCAGCATTTT	CASSSVSNQPQHF
-	TRBV19	few	TRBJ1-6	TGTGCCAGTAGTGGCACACAGACTTCACCCCTCCACTTT	CASSGTQTSPLHF
TRBD1	TRBV5-1	few	TRBJ2-5	TGCGCCAGCAGCTTGGGCCCTTCGGGACAGCCCCAAGAGACCCAGTACTTC	CASSLGPSGQPQETQYF
-	TRBV19	-	TRBJ2-6	TGTGCCAGTAGTATCGGAGGGGGCTCATCTGGGGCCAACGTCCTGACTTTC	CASSIGGGSSGANVLTF
TRBD1	TRBV6-5	-	TRBJ2-7	TGTGCCAGCACCCGACAGGGTTCGTACGAGCAGTACTTC	CASTRQGSYEQYF
-	TRBV30	-	TRBJ1-1	TGTGCCTGGAGTGTATGGGCGAAGAACACTGAAGCTTTCTTT	CAWSVWAKNTEAFF
-	TRBV30	-	TRBJ2-3	TGTGCCTGCACCGGTCCTATCACAGATACGCAGTATTTT	CACTGPITDTQYF
TRBD1	TRBV5-5	-	TRBJ2-2	TGTGCCAGCAGCCTACGACAGGGCCTCGCGAACACCGGGGAGCTGTTTTTT	CASSLRQGLANTGELFF
TRBD1	TRBV4-1	-	TRBJ2-1	TGCGCCAGCAGCCCGGGACAGGGGGTCTCCTACAATGAGCAGTTCTTC	CASSPGQGVSYNEQFF
TRBD1	TRBV28	-	TRBJ1-6	TGTGCCAGCAGTTTATTTTTGGACAGGGGGAAAGATAATTCACCCCTCCACTTT	CASSLFLDRGKDNSPLHF
-	TRBV7-2	-	TRBJ1-6	TGTGCCAGCAGCTTACAGGGCAGTTCACCCCTCCACTTT	CASSLQGSSPLHF
TRBD2	TRBV5-6	-	TRBJ2-7	TGTGCCAGCAGCTTGGTCGGGAGGGGGGTCGTCTACGAGCAGTACTTC	CASSLVGRGVVYEQYF
TRBD1	TRBV6-1	few	TRBJ1-6	TGTGCCAGCAGTGAGAGTTCTGGGACAGGGCTAAGTTCACCCCTCCACTTT	CASSESSGTGLSSPLHF
TRBD1	TRBV2	-	TRBJ1-6	TGTGCCAGCACCCCACAGGGGTCTAATTCACCCCTCCACTTT	CASTPQGSNSPLHF
-	TRBV10-2	once	TRBJ1-2	TGCGCCAGCAGTGAGCCGTATGTCGGCTACACCTTC	CASSEPYVGYTF
TRBD1	TRBV11-2	-	TRBJ2-7	TGTGCCAGCAGCTTCTCGACCGGGACAGCGAGAACCTACGAGCAGTACTTC	CASSFSTGTARTYEQYF
-	TRBV15	-	TRBJ1-1	TGTGCCACCAGCAGAGGGCGGCAGGGTGTCGCTGAAGCTTTCTTT	CATSRGRQGVAEAFF